The 14 T cell receptor beta chains below all came from one sample that was sequenced in a study of cytomegalovirus exposure and HLA in healthy donors. Sequenced by immunoSEQ multiplex PCR; TCRdb stores in-frame clones only, minus some. The sample lists 110,000 to 150,000 clones, about 94% occurring once. Sequencing used PBMCs. The receptors come from a man between 18 and 29 years old in good health and CMV-seropositive.

The chain has TRBV13 and TRBJ2-5, with D tentatively TRBD2 (5 bases). Looked up from germline, CDR1 is PRHDT and CDR2 is FYEKMQ (reference sequence). The CDR3 spans 15 residues. Trimming cost V 7 bases and J 3 bases, with 18 bases left between them. The CDR3 is CASTQMGANKETQYF. As DNA, the CDR3 is TGTGCCAGCACCCAAATGGGAGCTAATAAAGAGACCCAGTACTTC.

The gene calls are TRBV7-8 and TRBJ2-6; perhaps TRBD2 as D (5 bases). Germline CDR1 and CDR2: SGHVS and FQNEAQ. The CDR3 is made up of 15 amino acids. V was clipped by 9 bases and J by 2 bases, with 14 bases between them. The CDR3 spells CASLLRGAGANVLTF. CDR3 in DNA: TGTGCCAGTCTCCTACGGGGAGCTGGGGCCAACGTCCTGACTTTC.

This chain uses TRBV10-3 with TRBJ2-1; 8 positions agree with TRBD1. V shed 6 bases, J shed 9 bases, and the junction held 7 bases outside the gene matches. CDR1 ENHRY and CDR2 SYGVKD come from the germline V gene. CDR3 length: 13 residues. CDR3 residues: CAISVQGAGEQFF. In nucleotides, the CDR3 is TGTGCCATCAGCGTCCAGGGGGCGGGTGAGCAGTTCTTC.

The J gene is TRBJ2-2, the V gene TRBV6-6; TRBD2 agrees at 7 bases. The germline V gene encodes CDR1 MNHNY and CDR2 SVGAGI (reference sequence). V was pared by 6 bases and J by 10 bases, with 5 bases of the junction left unmatched. The length of the CDR3 is 12 residues. The CDR3 sequence is CASRGGDVELFF. CDR3 nucleotides: TGTGCCAGCAGGGGGGGGGACGTGGAGCTGTTTTTT.

In this sample, this clone turned up once. The chain is built from TRBV28 and TRBJ2-5; 7 bases agree with TRBD2. Trimming removed 6 bases from V and 5 bases from J; junction bases left unmatched: 15. The CDR3 is 16 amino acids. The germline V gene has CDR1 MDHEN and CDR2 SYDVKM. The CDR3 is CASSGSRAGSGETQYF. As DNA, the CDR3 is TGTGCCAGCAGCGGGTCCAGAGCGGGAAGCGGGGAGACCCAGTACTTC. The full variable domain, with the rest looked up from reference TRBV28 and TRBJ2-5, is DVKVTQSSRYLVKRTGEKVFLECVQDMDHENMFWYRQDPGLGLRLIYFSYDVKMKEKGDIPEGYSVSREKKERFSLILESASTNQTSMYLCASSGSRAGSGETQYFGPGTRLLVL.

This sequence joins TRBV5-1 and TRBJ1-4, with TRBD1 identical over 7 bases. V shed 4 bases and J 8 bases; nucleotides not matched to a gene: 8. This CDR3 region has 14 residues. Germline CDR1 is SGHRS and CDR2 is YFSETQ. The CDR3 is CASSATGVGEKLFF. The CDR3 DNA follows: TGCGCCAGCAGCGCCACAGGGGTGGGGGAAAAACTGTTTTTT.

The rearrangement links TRBV28 to TRBJ1-2; D gene unclear. V lost 5 bases to trimming and J lost 4 bases, with 17 bases between them. This CDR3 has 15 amino acids. Germline-derived CDR1 and CDR2 are MDHEN and SYDVKM. The CDR3 coding sequence is TGTGCCAGCAGTGGCCATGGGCGCCCTTTCTATGGCTACACCTTC. Translation gives CASSGHGRPFYGYTF.

V gene TRBV6-1 combines with J gene TRBJ2-1, with a possible D match to TRBD2 (5 bases). CDR3 length: 13 residues. V lost 2 bases, J lost 12 bases, and 14 bases lay in between. The germline CDR1 and CDR2 sequences are MNHNS and SASEGT. The CDR3 DNA is TGTGCCAGCAGTGAAATCATCCGGGGTTGGCAGTTCTTC. Its translation is CASSEIIRGWQFF.

This chain joins TRBV7-2 and TRBJ2-5; 11 nucleotides line up with TRBD2. The germline gives CDR1 SGHTA, CDR2 FQGNSA. CDR3 length equals 18 residues. J gave up 0 bases and V 5 bases, and 11 bases lay outside the gene matches. The CDR3 coding sequence is TGTGCCAGCAGCCGGAGACTAGCGGGGAGGCGGTACCAAGAGACCCAGTACTTC. Translated, it gives CASSRRLAGRRYQETQYF.

The chain is built from TRBV18 and TRBJ2-3; no firm D call. From germline, CDR1 is KGHSH and CDR2 LQKENI. Trimming took off 3 bases at V and 0 bases at J, with 16 bases between the two ends. The CDR3 is 17 amino acids. The CDR3 loop is CASSPYEITSSTDTQYF. CDR3 bases: TGTGCCAGCTCACCCTACGAAATTACTTCTAGCACAGATACGCAGTATTTT.

The chain employs TRBV10-3 and TRBJ2-7; 9 bases map to TRBD1. The CDR3 loop spans 14 amino acids. Germline CDR1 and CDR2: ENHRY and SYGVKD. V shed 7 bases, J shed 9 bases, and the junction held 13 bases outside the gene matches. In nucleotides, the CDR3 is TGTGCCATCACCGCCGATTCACAGGGGGCGGTGCAGTACTTC. Translation: CAITADSQGAVQYF.

The chain links TRBV7-8 to TRBJ2-7, with TRBD1 as a possible D gene (5 bases). This CDR3 spans 14 amino acids. CDR1 and CDR2 (germline): SGHVS, FQNEAQ. V shed 1 base and J shed 7 bases, with 14 bases lying between them. DNA of the CDR3: TGTGCCAGCAGCTTAGGGAAGACAGTCTCTGAGCAGTACTTC. Translation: CASSLGKTVSEQYF.

This clone was recorded once. The chain couples TRBV27 to TRBJ1-6, with D possibly matching TRBD1 (6 bases). V was pared by 10 bases and J by 9 bases, with 19 bases between. From germline, CDR1 is MNHEY and CDR2 SMNVEV (reference sequence). The CDR3 loop spans 14 amino acids. This chain's CDR3 is CATARGGVVSPLHF. The CDR3, as DNA: TGTGCCACCGCGAGGGGGGGCGTTGTTTCACCCCTCCACTTT.

The chain uses TRBV11-3 and TRBJ1-4; a weak D match, TRBD1 (6 bases). V lost 5 bases, J lost 5 bases, and 15 bases lay in between. Germline loops: CDR1 SGHNT, CDR2 YENEEA. CDR3 length: 15 amino acids. The CDR3: CASSLTGLPNEKLFF. CDR3 sequence (DNA): TGTGCCAGCAGCCTCACAGGGTTACCCAATGAAAAACTGTTTTTT.